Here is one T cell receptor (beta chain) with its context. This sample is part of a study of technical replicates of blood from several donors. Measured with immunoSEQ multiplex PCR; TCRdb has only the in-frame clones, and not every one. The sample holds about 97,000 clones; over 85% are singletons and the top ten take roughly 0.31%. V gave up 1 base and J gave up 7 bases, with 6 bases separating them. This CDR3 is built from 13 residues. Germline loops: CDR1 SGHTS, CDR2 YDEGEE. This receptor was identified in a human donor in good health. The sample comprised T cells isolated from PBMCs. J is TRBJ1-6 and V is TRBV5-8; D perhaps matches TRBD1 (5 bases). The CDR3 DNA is TGTGCCAGCAGCTTGCGGGGGAATTCACCCCTCCACTTT. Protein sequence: CASSLRGNSPLHF.